These 30 T cell receptor beta chains originate from one sample sequenced in a study of cytomegalovirus exposure and HLA in healthy donors. Some clones are missing from TCRdb's copy, which holds only in-frame ones; the method was immunoSEQ multiplex PCR. The sample consists of 250,000 to 350,000 clones, 85% to 90% of them appearing once. Material: PBMCs. The receptors were sampled from a woman younger than 35 in good health and CMV-seronegative.

J is TRBJ2-6 and V is TRBV5-1; D is possibly TRBD2 (7 bases). CDR1 is SGHRS, CDR2 YFSETQ, per germline. The CDR3 sequence is 15 residues long. Trimming took 4 bases from V and 8 from J, leaving 16 bases between them. The CDR3 nucleotides are TGCGCCAGCAGCGTGGTTTTGGGGGGGCCCAACGTCCTGACTTTC. The encoded protein is CASSVVLGGPNVLTF.

In its sample, this clone was seen a few times. The chain carries TRBV21-1 and TRBJ1-5; TRBD1 is the table's D call, not checked against the DNA. TRBV21-1 is shown as a pseudogene. The CDR3 is made up of 15 amino acids. CDR3 nucleotide sequence: TGTGCCAGCAGAGGGGGCAAGGATAGCAATCAGCCCCAGCATTTT. It yields the protein CASRGGKDSNQPQHF.

The genes are TRBV5-6 and TRBJ2-7; the match to TRBD1 covers 8 bases. This CDR3 has 15 residues. The ends lost 4 bases at V and 3 bases at J; junction bases unmatched: 9. CDR1 and CDR2 from the germline V gene are SGHDT and YYEEEE. CDR3 protein: CASSQGPGQDYEQYF. The CDR3 DNA sequence: TGTGCCAGCAGCCAGGGTCCGGGACAGGACTACGAGCAGTACTTC.

This clone occurred once. The CDR3 loop is CASTERMGLALYNEQFF. CDR3 nucleotide sequence: TGTGCCAGCACCGAGAGAATGGGACTAGCGCTGTACAATGAGCAGTTCTTC. This chain connects TRBV2 to TRBJ2-1; TRBD2 matches at 10 bases. The CDR3 has 17 residues. Germline CDR1 and CDR2: SNHLY and FYNNEI. With V trimmed by 7 bases and J by 4 bases, 13 bases remained unmatched. The full variable domain, in which reference TRBV2 and TRBJ2-1 provide the parts outside the CDR3, is EPEVTQTPSHQVTQMGQEVILRCVPISNHLYFYWYRQILGQKVEFLVSFYNNEISEKSEIFDDQFSVERPDGSNFTLKIRSTKLEDSAMYFCASTERMGLALYNEQFFGPGTRLTVL.

This chain links TRBV6-1 with TRBJ2-1, with TRBD2 as a possible D gene (7 bases). Looked up from germline, CDR1 is MNHNS and CDR2 is SASEGT. The V and J ends lost 3 bases and 12 bases respectively, with 21 bases between them. This CDR3 is built from 15 residues. CDR3 nucleotides: TGTGCCAGCAGTGAGGGGGCCGCTCTCCCTAGCGGGCAGTTCTTC. Translation: CASSEGAALPSGQFF.

CDR3 sequence (DNA): TGCAGTGCTAGAGGAACGAGCGAGCAGTACTTC. Protein: CSARGTSEQYF. V usage is TRBV20-1 and J usage is TRBJ2-7, with D unresolved. Trimming shortened V by 1 base and J by 6 bases, and 7 bases separated the two germline ends. The CDR3 is 11 amino acids. Germline CDR1 DFQATT, CDR2 SNEGSKA (reference sequence).

J is TRBJ2-7 and V is TRBV5-1; D gene unclear. This CDR3 has 14 residues. CDR1 SGHRS and CDR2 YFSETQ come from the germline V gene. V lost 0 bases and J 6 bases, leaving 13 bases between the germline ends. The CDR3 loop is CASSLEAYSGEQYF. The CDR3 DNA reads TGCGCCAGCAGCTTGGAAGCATACTCAGGCGAGCAGTACTTC. The full variable domain, rest sourced from reference TRBV5-1 and TRBJ2-7, is KAGVTQTPRYLIKTRGQQVTLSCSPISGHRSVSWYQQTPGQGLQFLFEYFSETQRNKGNFPGRFSGRQFSNSRSEMNVSTLELGDSALYLCASSLEAYSGEQYFGPGTRLTVT.

The chain employs TRBV6-5 and TRBJ1-6, with 9 bases matching TRBD1. This CDR3 comprises 16 residues. The V gene's germline CDR1 is MNHEY and CDR2 SVGAGI. J gave up 7 bases and V 4 bases, and 8 bases lay outside the gene matches. The CDR3 spells CASSSWTGEWNSPLHF. For the CDR3, the DNA is TGTGCCAGCAGTTCCTGGACAGGGGAGTGGAATTCACCCCTCCACTTT.

V gene TRBV4-3 combines with J gene TRBJ2-3; 7 nucleotides line up with TRBD2. Germline assignment: CDR1 LGHNA and CDR2 YSLEER. The CDR3 contains 14 residues. V was clipped by 7 bases and J by 2 bases; unmatched bases: 6. CDR3 region: CASKDGRHTDTQYF. The CDR3, as DNA: TGCGCCAGCAAGGACGGGAGGCACACAGATACGCAGTATTTT.

The chain carries TRBV6-4 and TRBJ2-3; D is unclear. The germline V gene encodes CDR1 MRHNA and CDR2 SNTAGT. This CDR3 is built from 16 residues. V lost 4 bases to trimming and J lost 3 bases, with 17 bases between them. The CDR3 is CASSVEWSLGTDTQYF. CDR3 nucleotide sequence: TGTGCCAGCAGTGTTGAATGGAGTCTGGGTACAGATACGCAGTATTTT.

V and J are TRBV28 and TRBJ1-5, with D uncertain. In germline, CDR1 is MDHEN, CDR2 SYDVKM. The length of the CDR3 is 16 residues. The V end was cut by 8 bases, the J end by 1 base, with 18 bases between. CDR3 DNA sequence: TGTGCCAGCTCCCTCTCTGGATTGGAGAGCAATCAGCCCCAGCATTTT. It translates to CASSLSGLESNQPQHF.

On this clone itself: Its ends do not fully match the called genes, so a read error is possible. This chain connects TRBV7-7 to TRBJ2-2; 10 bases fit TRBD2. CDR3 length: 15 residues. Germline assignment: CDR1 SSHAT and CDR2 FNYEAQ (reference sequence). The CDR3 nucleotides read TGTGCTAGCAGTCCACTAGCGGGAAGGACCGGGGAGCTGTTTTTT. It is translated as CASSPLAGRTGELFF.

This rearrangement joins TRBV19 to TRBJ2-1, with a possible D match to TRBD2 (6 bases). The CDR3 covers 15 residues. V gave up 3 bases and J gave up 5 bases, with 14 bases separating them. Germline V lookup: CDR1 LNHDA, CDR2 SQIVND (reference sequence). The CDR3 here is CASSISVGRHNEQFF. The DNA of the CDR3 is TGTGCCAGTAGTATTTCAGTCGGGAGACACAATGAGCAGTTCTTC. The full variable domain, completed using reference TRBV19 and TRBJ2-1, is DGGITQSPKYLFRKEGQNVTLSCEQNLNHDAMYWYRQDPGQGLRLIYYSQIVNDFQKGDIAEGYSVSREKKESFPLTVTSAQKNPTAFYLCASSISVGRHNEQFFGPGTRLTVL.

V and J are TRBV10-3 and TRBJ1-2; TRBD1 agrees at 7 bases. CDR3 length: 11 amino acids. Trimming cost V 8 bases and J 3 bases; bases outside gene matches: 0. Looked up from germline, CDR1 is ENHRY and CDR2 is SYGVKD. The CDR3: CAIGQDYGYTF. CDR3 coding DNA: TGTGCCATCGGACAGGACTATGGCTACACCTTC.

The chain links TRBV2 to TRBJ1-2, with 10 bases that match TRBD1. Germline V gene data show CDR1 as SNHLY and CDR2 as FYNNEI. Trimming removed 6 bases from V and 4 bases from J; junction bases left unmatched: 2. The CDR3 is made up of 13 amino acids. The CDR3: CASRGTGVYGYTF. The CDR3 DNA is TGTGCCAGCAGGGGGACAGGGGTCTATGGCTACACCTTC.

The J gene is TRBJ2-7, the V gene TRBV18, with 9 bases matching TRBD1. The CDR3 loop spans 14 amino acids. V trimming: 5 bases; J trimming: 4 bases; junction bases outside the gene matches: 6. Looked up from germline, CDR1 is KGHSH and CDR2 is LQKENI. CDR3 loop: CASSTSQGAYEQYF. CDR3 sequence (DNA): TGTGCCAGCTCAACATCACAGGGGGCATACGAGCAGTACTTC.

The chain is built from TRBV30 and TRBJ2-3; D call uncertain. Trimming removed 1 base from V and 0 bases from J, with 11 bases in between. In germline, CDR1 is GTSNPN, CDR2 SVGIG (reference sequence). The CDR3 extends over 15 amino acids. The CDR3 sequence: CAWSGRKLSTDTQYF. For the CDR3, the DNA is TGTGCCTGGAGTGGGCGGAAACTTAGCACAGATACGCAGTATTTT.

The V and J genes are TRBV5-1 and TRBJ2-7, with TRBD2 matching 12 bases. The V gene end was trimmed by 2 bases and the J gene end by 5 bases; junction bases not matched to a gene: 8. There are 16 residues in the CDR3. CDR1 is SGHRS, CDR2 YFSETQ, per germline. The CDR3 here is CASSLTGTSGFNEQYF. CDR3 in DNA: TGCGCCAGCAGCTTAACCGGGACTAGCGGGTTTAACGAGCAGTACTTC.

J is TRBJ2-5 and V is TRBV5-1; D is undetermined. Trimming took 0 bases from V and 5 from J, leaving 14 bases between them. The CDR3 length is 15 residues. Germline V gene sequence: CDR1 SGHRS, CDR2 YFSETQ. Here the CDR3 DNA reads TGCGCCAGCAGCTTGGGTGCCCGACTGGAGGAGACCCAGTACTTC. Protein product: CASSLGARLEETQYF.

The V call is TRBV11-2, the J call TRBJ2-7; the match to TRBD1 covers 9 bases. Germline CDR1 is SGHAT and CDR2 is FQNNGV. The V and J ends lost 5 bases and 0 bases, in that order; junction bases with no gene match: 14. CDR3 length equals 18 residues. The CDR3 sequence: CASSTLQGAHPDSYEQYF. Here the CDR3 DNA reads TGTGCCAGCAGCACCCTACAGGGGGCGCATCCCGACTCCTACGAGCAGTACTTC.

The rearrangement links TRBV19 to TRBJ2-7, with TRBD1 matching 8 bases. CDR3 length equals 13 residues. The V gene end was trimmed by 6 bases and the J gene end by 2 bases; junction bases not matched to a gene: 3. Germline V gene lookup returns CDR1 LNHDA and CDR2 SQIVND (reference sequence). The CDR3 DNA sequence: TGTGCCAGTAGAGGGACAGGAACCTACGAGCAGTACTTC. This encodes CASRGTGTYEQYF.

The chain has TRBV28 and TRBJ1-2; D unresolved. Germline CDR1 is MDHEN and CDR2 is SYDVKM. V lost 8 bases, J lost 2 bases, and 9 bases lay in between. The CDR3 spans 12 residues. In nucleotides, the CDR3 is TGTGCCAGCTCCAGGAACAACTATGGCTACACCTTC. Translation gives CASSRNNYGYTF.

The J gene is TRBJ2-7, the V gene TRBV19, with TRBD2 identical over 9 bases. Germline CDR1 reads LNHDA; CDR2 reads SQIVND (reference sequence). Trimming at V came to 5 bases and at J to 1 base, leaving 3 bases not matched to a gene. This CDR3 contains 14 residues. CDR3 in amino acids: CASSWLAGSYEQYF. The CDR3 DNA sequence: TGTGCCAGTAGTTGGCTAGCGGGATCCTACGAGCAGTACTTC. Full variable domain (remainder filled in from reference TRBV19 and TRBJ2-7): DGGITQSPKYLFRKEGQNVTLSCEQNLNHDAMYWYRQDPGQGLRLIYYSQIVNDFQKGDIAEGYSVSREKKESFPLTVTSAQKNPTAFYLCASSWLAGSYEQYFGPGTRLTVT.

This chain connects TRBV10-2 to TRBJ1-5; D remains ambiguous. The CDR3 length is 13 residues. Looked up from germline, CDR1 is WSHSY and CDR2 is SAAADI. V dropped 6 bases and J dropped 0 bases, with 6 bases sitting between them. The CDR3 is CASRRNSNQPQHF. The CDR3 bases are TGCGCCAGCAGGAGGAATAGCAATCAGCCCCAGCATTTT.

V usage is TRBV4-3 and J usage is TRBJ2-2, with D possibly matching TRBD2 (6 bases). There are 18 residues in the CDR3. V lost 0 bases to trimming and J lost 4 bases, with 18 bases between them. CDR1 LGHNA and CDR2 YSLEER come from the germline V gene. CDR3 nucleotides: TGCGCCAGCAGCCAAGATCTCGATTTCTGGAGGGGCACCGGGGAGCTGTTTTTT. Encoded protein: CASSQDLDFWRGTGELFF.

The V and J genes are TRBV6-1 and TRBJ2-2; 8 bases align to TRBD2. CDR3 length equals 16 residues. The germline V gene has CDR1 MNHNS and CDR2 SASEGT. After removal of 4 bases from V and 4 bases from J, the junction contained 8 bases not matched to a gene. CDR3 nucleotide sequence: TGTGCCAGCAGTGCGCAGGGACTAGTAGCCACCGGGGAGCTGTTTTTT. It translates to CASSAQGLVATGELFF.

This chain uses TRBV18 with TRBJ2-7; no firm D call. This CDR3 spans 12 amino acids. The ends were cut back, 4 bases at V and 2 bases at J, with 6 bases in the middle. Germline assignment: CDR1 KGHSH and CDR2 LQKENI. CDR3 amino acids: CASSQTTYEQYF. For the CDR3, the DNA is TGTGCCAGCTCACAGACAACCTACGAGCAGTACTTC.

This clone was detected only once. CDR3 residues: CASSPDRGRTEAFF. CDR3 DNA sequence: TGTGCCAGCTCACCGGACAGGGGAAGAACTGAAGCTTTCTTT. The chain carries TRBV18 and TRBJ1-1, with 9 nucleotides matching TRBD1. The germline V gene has CDR1 KGHSH and CDR2 LQKENI. V dropped 3 bases and J dropped 5; count of bases not matched to a gene: 4. This CDR3 contains 14 residues. Full variable domain (rest looked up from reference TRBV18 and TRBJ1-1): NAGVMQNPRHLVRRRGQEARLRCSPMKGHSHVYWYRQLPEEGLKFMVYLQKENIIDESGMPKERFSAEFPKEGPSILRIQQVVRGDSAAYFCASSPDRGRTEAFFGQGTRLTVV.

This clone was detected only once. The V and J genes are TRBV11-2 and TRBJ2-7; 7 bases are shared with TRBD2. V shed 5 bases, J shed 3 bases, and the junction held 16 bases outside the gene matches. CDR1 is SGHAT and CDR2 is FQNNGV in the germline V gene. The CDR3 is 17 amino acids. This CDR3 is CASSTPAGLNVFYEQYF. The CDR3 DNA reads TGTGCCAGCAGCACACCAGCGGGACTCAATGTTTTCTACGAGCAGTACTTC.

This clone was observed a few times. This chain joins TRBV7-2 and TRBJ1-5; D not certain. Germline V lookup: CDR1 SGHTA, CDR2 FQGNSA. Trimming shortened V by 4 bases and J by 6 bases, and 10 bases separated the two germline ends. The CDR3 runs to 13 residues. The CDR3 region has the DNA TGTGCCAGCAGCTCCGGGAGGGCTCAGCCCCAGCATTTT. Translating gives CASSSGRAQPQHF.